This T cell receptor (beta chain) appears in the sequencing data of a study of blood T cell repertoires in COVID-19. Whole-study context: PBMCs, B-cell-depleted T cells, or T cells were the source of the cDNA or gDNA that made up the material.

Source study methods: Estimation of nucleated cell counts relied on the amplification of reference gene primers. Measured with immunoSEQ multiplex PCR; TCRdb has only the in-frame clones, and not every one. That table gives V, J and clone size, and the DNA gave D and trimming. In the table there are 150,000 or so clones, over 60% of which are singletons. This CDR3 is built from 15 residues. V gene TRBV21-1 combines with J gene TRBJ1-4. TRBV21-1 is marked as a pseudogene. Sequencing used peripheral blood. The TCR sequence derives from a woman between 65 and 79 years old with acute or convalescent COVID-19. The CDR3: CASSKDGLGREKLFF. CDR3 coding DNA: TGTGCCAGCAGCAAAGATGGTCTCGGTCGGGAAAAACTGTTTTTT.